What follows are 13 T cell receptor beta chains derived from one specimen sequenced in a study of cytotoxic CD8 clonotypes in ibrutinib-treated CLL. Only in-frame clones appear in the TCRdb table, and some are missing; sequencing was by immunoSEQ multiplex PCR. Here the sample spans 76,000 or so clones, less than 85% being singletons. The sequences come from PBMCs, collected after 24 months of ibrutinib treatment. The origin of the receptors is a human donor with chronic lymphocytic leukemia.

The chain employs TRBV2 and TRBJ1-5, with D hard to call. CDR1 and CDR2 (germline): SNHLY, FYNNEI. The CDR3 extends over 12 amino acids. V gave up 6 bases and J gave up 2 bases, with 5 bases separating them. Written as DNA, the CDR3 is TGTGCCAGCAGCCAGGGCAATCAGCCCCAGCATTTT. Encoded protein: CASSQGNQPQHF.

This clone has more than one count but fewer than ten. The chain is built from TRBV11-1 and TRBJ2-1; TRBD1 aligns across 8 bases. This CDR3 is built from 14 residues. Losses at the gene ends were 5 bases for V and 5 bases for J; bases not matched to a gene: 5. Germline loops: CDR1 SGHAT, CDR2 FQDESV (reference sequence). The CDR3 loop is CASSRTGNHNEQFF. CDR3 nucleotides: TGTGCCAGCAGCCGGACAGGGAACCACAATGAGCAGTTCTTC.

J is TRBJ2-3 and V is TRBV30; tentatively, D is TRBD1 or TRBD2 (5 bases each). CDR3 length: 11 amino acids. Trimming removed 7 bases from V and 5 bases from J, with 10 bases in between. Germline lookup yields CDR1 GTSNPN and CDR2 SVGIG (reference sequence). The CDR3 nucleotides are TGTGCCTCTTCGAGGGGAGATACGCAGTATTTT. Translating it yields CASSRGDTQYF.

The V and J genes are TRBV6-5 and TRBJ2-4, with D possibly matching TRBD1 (5 bases). From germline, CDR1 is MNHEY and CDR2 SVGAGI. This CDR3 has 15 amino acids. Trimming left V 5 bases short and J 0 bases short, with 11 bases between. CDR3 coding DNA: TGTGCCAGCAGTCCCAACAGGCCAGCCAAAAACATTCAGTACTTC. The encoded protein is CASSPNRPAKNIQYF.

This clone was found a few times. The chain carries TRBV7-3 and TRBJ2-1; 12 positions match TRBD1. CDR1 and CDR2 (germline): SGHTA, FQGTGA. V dropped 5 bases and J dropped 7; count of bases not matched to a gene: 12. The CDR3 is 17 amino acids. The CDR3 reads CASSQGTGGASGNEQFF. The DNA of the CDR3 is TGTGCCAGCAGCCAAGGGACAGGGGGCGCGTCGGGTAATGAGCAGTTCTTC.

This chain connects TRBV5-1 to TRBJ1-1; 11 bases agree with TRBD1. There are 13 residues in the CDR3. Germline-derived CDR1 and CDR2 are SGHRS and YFSETQ. The V gene end was trimmed by 3 bases and the J gene end by 7 bases; junction bases not matched to a gene: 2. The CDR3 reads CASSWGQGGEAFF. For the CDR3, the DNA is TGCGCCAGCAGCTGGGGACAGGGGGGTGAAGCTTTCTTT.

The table lists this clone with a count of one. The chain uses TRBV7-9 and TRBJ2-1; 9 bases match TRBD1. The CDR3 extends over 15 amino acids. Germline trimming cut 5 bases from V and 3 bases from J; bases unmatched to any gene: 5. In germline, CDR1 is SEHNR, CDR2 FQNEAQ (reference sequence). CDR3 sequence reads: CASSAGQGDYNEQFF. CDR3 coding DNA: TGTGCCAGCAGCGCGGGACAGGGCGACTACAATGAGCAGTTCTTC.

The chain links TRBV30 to TRBJ2-3; 9 bases map to TRBD1. Germline CDR1 reads GTSNPN; CDR2 reads SVGIG (reference sequence). There are 16 residues in the CDR3. Unmatched junction bases numbered 15, after V lost 5 bases and J lost 6 bases. CDR3 in DNA: TGTGCCTGGGGTAAACCGGGACAGGGCCTATTTGATACGCAGTATTTT. As protein: CAWGKPGQGLFDTQYF.

V usage is TRBV27 and J usage is TRBJ2-7, with 13 bases fitting TRBD2. Germline CDR1 and CDR2: MNHEY and SMNVEV (reference sequence). V trimming: 5 bases; J trimming: 2 bases; junction bases outside the gene matches: 9. CDR3 length: 17 amino acids. CDR3 residues: CASSRGLAGVAAYEQYF. For the CDR3, the DNA is TGTGCCAGCAGTCGCGGACTAGCGGGAGTAGCGGCCTACGAGCAGTACTTC.

The chain employs TRBV10-1 and TRBJ2-3; 12 bases are shared with TRBD2. The CDR3 runs to 16 residues. V shed 2 bases, J shed 2 bases, and the junction held 2 bases outside the gene matches. The germline gives CDR1 WNHNN, CDR2 SYGVQD (reference sequence). CDR3 DNA sequence: TGCGCCAGCAGTGAGGGACTAGCGGGATACACAGATACGCAGTATTTT. The encoded protein is CASSEGLAGYTDTQYF.

This clone has just a few counts. The V and J genes are TRBV2 and TRBJ2-7, with unresolved D. The CDR3 length is 11 residues. CDR1 and CDR2 (germline): SNHLY, FYNNEI. Trimming removed 3 bases at V and 4 bases at J, with 4 bases between. CDR3: CASSDWYEQYF. The DNA for the CDR3 is TGTGCCAGCAGTGATTGGTACGAGCAGTACTTC.

The chain has TRBV14 and TRBJ2-7, with 8 bases aligning to TRBD1. V dropped 3 bases and J dropped 2; count of bases not matched to a gene: 3. The germline CDR1 and CDR2 sequences are SGHDN and FVKESK. This CDR3 is 14 amino acids long. CDR3 in DNA: TGTGCCAGCAGCCAGCCGGGACAGGCCTACGAGCAGTACTTC. Its translation is CASSQPGQAYEQYF.

This chain links TRBV5-6 with TRBJ2-3; D unresolved. The CDR3 length is 16 residues. The V gene's germline CDR1 is SGHDT and CDR2 YYEEEE. Trimming took off 0 bases at V and 6 bases at J, with 17 bases between the two ends. CDR3 sequence (DNA): TGTGCCAGCAGCTTGGGGGCATTTCTGCGTAGGGATACGCAGTATTTT. The encoded protein is CASSLGAFLRRDTQYF.